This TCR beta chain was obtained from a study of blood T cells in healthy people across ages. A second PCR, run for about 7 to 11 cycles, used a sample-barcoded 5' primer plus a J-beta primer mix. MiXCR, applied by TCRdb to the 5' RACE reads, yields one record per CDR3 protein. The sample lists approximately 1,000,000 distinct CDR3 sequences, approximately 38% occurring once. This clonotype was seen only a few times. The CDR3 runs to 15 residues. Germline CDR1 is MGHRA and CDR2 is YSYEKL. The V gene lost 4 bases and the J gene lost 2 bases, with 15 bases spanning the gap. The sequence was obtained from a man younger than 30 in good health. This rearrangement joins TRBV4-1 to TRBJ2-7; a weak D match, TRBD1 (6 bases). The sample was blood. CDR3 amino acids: CASSPTGWEPYEQYF. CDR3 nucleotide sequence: TGCGCCAGCAGCCCGACAGGTTGGGAACCCTACGAGCAGTACTTC.